Below, 14 T cell receptor beta chains from the same sample are listed, as sequenced in a study of cytomegalovirus exposure and HLA in healthy donors. PCR employed 60 Vbeta and 13 Jbeta primers. Sequenced by immunoSEQ multiplex PCR; TCRdb stores in-frame clones only, minus some. This table holds roughly 100,000 clones, 70% to 80% found once. Sequencing used PBMCs. All receptors derive from a man aged 40-49 years in good health and CMV-seronegative.

The chain carries TRBV7-8 and TRBJ1-4, with D maybe TRBD1 (5 bases). From germline, CDR1 is SGHVS and CDR2 FQNEAQ. This CDR3 is built from 18 residues. Trimming pared 1 base from V and 8 bases from J, leaving 23 bases between. CDR3 coding DNA: TGTGCCAGCAGCTTAGGACCGTTTCCGGGGGACTCCCCAGAAAAACTGTTTTTT. Its protein product is CASSLGPFPGDSPEKLFF. Full variable domain (missing parts from reference TRBV7-8 and TRBJ1-4): GAGVSQSPRYKVAKRGQDVALRCDPISGHVSLFWYQQALGQGPEFLTYFQNEAQLDKSGLPSDRFFAERPEGSVSTLKIQRTQQEDSAVYLCASSLGPFPGDSPEKLFFGSGTQLSVL.

This clone was seen once. The J gene is TRBJ2-2, the V gene TRBV7-9, with D uncertain. Germline values: CDR1 SEHNR, CDR2 FQNEAQ (reference sequence). CDR3 length equals 14 residues. With 5 bases removed from V and 4 bases from J, the gap between germline ends came to 11 bases. The CDR3 region is CASSATRGTGELFF. DNA of the CDR3: TGTGCCAGCAGCGCAACCCGAGGCACCGGGGAGCTGTTTTTT.

V and J are TRBV29-1 and TRBJ1-1; no clear D gene. Looked up from germline, CDR1 is SQVTM and CDR2 is ANQGSEA. V was cut by 4 bases and J by 4 bases, with 13 bases left in between. The CDR3 loop spans 13 amino acids. The CDR3 bases are TGCAGCGTTGGGTACAGCCAATTCACTGAAGCTTTCTTT. Its protein is CSVGYSQFTEAFF.

The chain is built from TRBV10-3 and TRBJ1-2; 10 bases align to TRBD1. The CDR3 runs 17 residues. Germline V gives CDR1 ENHRY, CDR2 SYGVKD. V trimming: 7 bases; J trimming: 8 bases; junction bases outside the gene matches: 19. CDR3 sequence (DNA): TGTGCCATCAAGGAAGACAGGGGGCGTCCACTTCTGAACGGCTACACCTTC. Translation: CAIKEDRGRPLLNGYTF.

This chain uses TRBV7-9 with TRBJ2-7; D uncertain. Trimming left V 3 bases short and J 3 bases short, with 12 bases between. This CDR3 has 14 residues. The germline V gene has CDR1 SEHNR and CDR2 FQNEAQ (reference sequence). This chain's CDR3 is CASSFSSNLYEQYF. DNA for the CDR3: TGTGCCAGCAGCTTTTCGAGTAACCTCTACGAGCAGTACTTC.

The chain uses TRBV7-3 and TRBJ1-4; D is undetermined. Between the trimmed V and J ends, which lost 4 bases and 8 bases, there was a span of 11 bases. The germline V gene encodes CDR1 SGHTA and CDR2 FQGTGA. The CDR3 length is 13 residues. The CDR3 nucleotides read TGTGCCAGCAGCTCCATGCCGGGAGAAAAACTGTTTTTT. The encoded protein is CASSSMPGEKLFF.

This chain connects TRBV6-1 to TRBJ1-3, with D unclear. Trimming shortened V by 2 bases and J by 4 bases, and 6 bases separated the two germline ends. There are 13 residues in the CDR3. Germline loops: CDR1 MNHNS, CDR2 SASEGT. The CDR3 bases are TGTGCCAGCAGTGAATGGCCGGGAAACACCATATATTTT. Its translation is CASSEWPGNTIYF.

V usage is TRBV9 and J usage is TRBJ2-4, with D tentatively TRBD1 (6 bases). The length of the CDR3 is 13 residues. Trimming took off 3 bases at V and 16 bases at J, with 20 bases between the two ends. Germline V CDR1 and CDR2: SGDLS, YYNGEE. The CDR3 nucleotides read TGTGCCAGCAGCGGACCCTCCACAGGGTTCTCATACTTC. It translates to CASSGPSTGFSYF.

V usage is TRBV6-5 and J usage is TRBJ1-1; TRBD1 is a possible D gene (6 bases). The CDR3 is 15 amino acids. With 2 bases removed from V and 1 base from J, the gap between germline ends came to 11 bases. The germline gives CDR1 MNHEY, CDR2 SVGAGI. This CDR3 is CASSYGRGGNTEAFF. DNA for the CDR3: TGTGCCAGCAGTTACGGGAGGGGGGGGAACACTGAAGCTTTCTTT.

The J gene is TRBJ1-4, the V gene TRBV18, with TRBD1 matching 7 bases. Germline values: CDR1 KGHSH, CDR2 LQKENI. The V segment lost 6 bases and the J segment 4 bases; nucleotides outside the gene matches: 5. The CDR3 length is 14 residues. For the CDR3, the DNA is TGTGCCAGCTCGGCCGGGACAGATAATGAAAAACTGTTTTTT. Translating it yields CASSAGTDNEKLFF. The full variable domain, with the rest looked up from reference TRBV18 and TRBJ1-4, is NAGVMQNPRHLVRRRGQEARLRCSPMKGHSHVYWYRQLPEEGLKFMVYLQKENIIDESGMPKERFSAEFPKEGPSILRIQQVVRGDSAAYFCASSAGTDNEKLFFGSGTQLSVL.

CDR3 loop: CASSEGVWQGARNEQFF. The CDR3 DNA follows: TGTGCCAGCAGTGAAGGGGTCTGGCAGGGGGCGCGAAATGAGCAGTTCTTC. The chain recombines TRBV25-1 with TRBJ2-1; TRBD1 aligns across 8 bases. V gave up 2 bases and J gave up 7 bases; unmatched junction bases: 13. The CDR3 totals 17 residues. The germline V gene encodes CDR1 MGHDK and CDR2 SYGVNS.

The chain couples TRBV4-3 to TRBJ2-3; D is undetermined. Deletions cut 2 bases from V and 0 bases from J, with 3 bases between. The germline gives CDR1 LGHNA, CDR2 YSLEER. CDR3 length: 13 residues. In DNA, the CDR3 is TGCGCCAGCAGCCAACCAAGCACAGATACGCAGTATTTT. Encoded protein: CASSQPSTDTQYF.

The chain couples TRBV6-1 to TRBJ1-5; the match to TRBD1 covers 9 bases. Germline assignment: CDR1 MNHNS and CDR2 SASEGT. V shed 2 bases and J 6 bases; nucleotides not matched to a gene: 5. The CDR3 has 15 amino acids. The CDR3 region is CASSELGQGGQPQHF. DNA of the CDR3: TGTGCCAGCAGTGAATTGGGACAGGGCGGTCAGCCCCAGCATTTT.

V is TRBV4-3 and J is TRBJ2-7, with TRBD1 matching over 7 bases. The CDR3 contains 14 residues. Germline V gives CDR1 LGHNA, CDR2 YSLEER. Losses at the gene ends were 2 bases for V and 5 bases for J; bases not matched to a gene: 6. The CDR3 nucleotides read TGCGCCAGCAGCCAAAGCCAGGGGGTAAACGAGCAGTACTTC. It encodes CASSQSQGVNEQYF.